The clone carrying this T cell receptor beta chain was seen many times. Indicated treatment: PENTA 11 planned treatment interruption arm or continuous ART arm. Naive CD4+ CD45RA+ CD45RO- T cells were sorted from thawed PBMCs. This record comes from a study of HIV-infected children after antiretroviral therapy interruption. Across the study: Interruption-arm samples span weeks 0, 12, interruption end (24 or 48), and about 3 years post-study. Samples from the continuous-treatment group were taken at weeks 0, 48 and 150.

A 3' RACE protocol on RNA, with unique molecular identifiers, produced the TCR library. TCRdb recomputed calls from the 3' RACE reads with MiXCR, one row per CDR3 protein. Here the sample spans more than 75,000 distinct CDR3 sequences, 6% to 8.5% being singletons. This clonotype was sampled from a pool of human donors with HIV. The source was CD45RA+ CD4+ T cells from PBMCs, pooled from several time points, collected from a donor given antiretroviral therapy, either interrupted or continuous. As to subset: naive CD4+ CD45RA+ CD45RO- T cells.

CDR3 protein: CASSSRREDTDTQYF. The CDR3 DNA is TGTGCCAGCAGTTCACGCAGGGAAGACACAGATACGCAGTATTTT. J is TRBJ2-3 and V is TRBV27; a weak D match, TRBD1 (5 bases). Trimming removed 4 bases from V and 2 bases from J, with 13 bases in between. The CDR3 totals 15 residues. CDR1 is MNHEY, CDR2 SMNVEV, per germline (reference sequence).